The 9 T cell receptor beta chains in this list originate from one sample, sequenced in a study of cytomegalovirus exposure and HLA in healthy donors. Amplification used 60 Vbeta primers and 13 Jbeta primers. Measured with immunoSEQ multiplex PCR; TCRdb has only the in-frame clones, and not every one. The table has tens of thousands of clones, 68% seen once. The sequenced material came from PBMCs. The receptors shown here come from a man aged 40-55 years in good health and CMV-seronegative.

The V and J genes are TRBV29-1 and TRBJ1-5; TRBD1 aligns across 7 bases. CDR1 SQVTM and CDR2 ANQGSEA come from the germline V gene. The trim removed 4 bases at V and 4 bases at J, leaving 4 bases unmatched. The CDR3 length is 13 residues. The CDR3 reads CSVGDSMNQPQHF. In DNA form, the CDR3 reads TGCAGCGTTGGGGACAGTATGAATCAGCCCCAGCATTTT.

This rearrangement joins TRBV6-4 to TRBJ2-3, with 9 bases identical to TRBD1. CDR1 and CDR2 from the germline V gene are MRHNA and SNTAGT. This CDR3 has 17 residues. Trimming took 3 bases from V and 4 from J; bases not matched to a gene: 11. The CDR3 is CASSESPRDRAADTQYF. In DNA, the CDR3 is TGTGCCAGCAGTGAGAGCCCCCGGGACAGGGCGGCAGATACGCAGTATTTT.

The CDR3 protein is CASSPQGFNTEAFF. CDR3 bases: TGTGCCAGCTCACCGCAGGGATTCAACACTGAAGCTTTCTTT. The gene calls are TRBV18 and TRBJ1-1, with D perhaps TRBD1 (5 bases). The CDR3 consists of 14 residues. In germline, CDR1 is KGHSH, CDR2 LQKENI. The V end lost 3 bases, the J end lost 2 bases, and 10 bases lay between the germline ends.

The CDR3 protein is CASSVEISRGGNEQFF. In nucleotides, the CDR3 is TGTGCCAGCAGCGTAGAGATATCGCGGGGGGGCAATGAGCAGTTCTTC. The chain carries TRBV9 and TRBJ2-1, with 9 bases aligning to TRBD2. This CDR3 region has 16 residues. After removal of 0 bases from V and 6 bases from J, the junction contained 7 bases not matched to a gene. Germline V lookup: CDR1 SGDLS, CDR2 YYNGEE.

This clone was counted a single time. The V gene is TRBV2, the J gene TRBJ1-2; D gene unclear. The CDR3 length is 15 residues. From germline, CDR1 is SNHLY and CDR2 FYNNEI. V was clipped by 5 bases and J by 10 bases, with 23 bases between them. This chain's CDR3 is CASSTTMLEGSVYTF. CDR3 nucleotides: TGTGCCAGCAGTACCACCATGCTCGAGGGTTCGGTCTACACCTTC.

V is TRBV25-1 and J is TRBJ2-3; 8 nucleotides match TRBD1. Trimming at V came to 5 bases and at J to 1 base, leaving 11 bases not matched to a gene. CDR1 is MGHDK, CDR2 SYGVNS, per germline. This CDR3 is built from 17 residues. The DNA for the CDR3 is TGTGCCAGCAGTACTTCTATCGAGACAGGGGGCACAGATACGCAGTATTTT. It specifies CASSTSIETGGTDTQYF.

This chain links TRBV7-6 with TRBJ2-1, with D possibly TRBD1 on 6 matching bases. Germline-derived CDR1 and CDR2 are SGHVS and FNYEAQ. Trimming pared 4 bases from V and 8 bases from J, leaving 21 bases between. The CDR3 spans 16 residues. CDR3 in DNA: TGTGCCAGCAGCTCGCGGATAAACACAGGGAGTGATGAGCAGTTCTTC. Its translation is CASSSRINTGSDEQFF.

This clone was recorded a few times. V is TRBV15 and J is TRBJ2-7; D remains ambiguous. The CDR3 length is 14 residues. The germline gives CDR1 LNHNV, CDR2 YYDKDF (reference sequence). Trimming pared 0 bases from V and 5 bases from J, leaving 11 bases between. In DNA, the CDR3 is TGTGCCACCAGCAGAGATGTGGGCCCCCACGAGCAGTACTTC. Translation gives CATSRDVGPHEQYF.

This chain uses TRBV5-4 with TRBJ2-1; TRBD1 matches at 7 bases. Unmatched junction bases numbered 5, after V lost 5 bases and J lost 6 bases. This CDR3 is built from 13 residues. Germline CDR1 and CDR2: SGHNT and YYREEE (reference sequence). The CDR3 sequence is CASRRSGGNEQFF. CDR3 coding DNA: TGTGCCAGCAGGAGATCAGGGGGCAATGAGCAGTTCTTC.